Presented here are 30 T cell receptor beta chains from one specimen sequenced in a study of blood T cell repertoires in COVID-19. Clones were sequenced by immunoSEQ multiplex PCR, and TCRdb holds only the in-frame ones, with some missing. The sample consists of tens of thousands of clones, 79% of them appearing once. Material for sequencing was peripheral blood. Source of these receptors: an elderly woman with active or convalescent COVID-19.

The chain combines TRBV4-2 with TRBJ2-5; 8 nucleotides align to TRBD2. Germline CDR1 is LGHNA and CDR2 is YNFKEQ. Trimming removed 3 bases from V and 4 bases from J; junction bases left unmatched: 7. This CDR3 is 15 amino acids long. The DNA of the CDR3 is TGTGCCAGCAGCCAGGGGGGGCTAGCGGGAGAGACCCAGTACTTC. This encodes CASSQGGLAGETQYF.

The chain uses TRBV7-3 and TRBJ2-3; 11 nucleotides agree with TRBD2. Germline trimming cut 2 bases from V and 5 bases from J; bases unmatched to any gene: 6. CDR3 length: 16 residues. Germline V lookup: CDR1 SGHTA, CDR2 FQGTGA. The chain's CDR3 is CASSLGASGRLDTQYF. The CDR3 DNA is TGTGCCAGCAGCTTAGGGGCTAGCGGGAGGTTAGATACGCAGTATTTT.

The genes are TRBV19 and TRBJ2-1; D is perhaps TRBD2 (5 bases). The CDR3 extends over 15 amino acids. The germline gives CDR1 LNHDA, CDR2 SQIVND (reference sequence). Trimming shortened V by 4 bases and J by 8 bases, and 18 bases separated the two germline ends. Written as DNA, the CDR3 is TGTGCCAGTAGTAAAGGTCCGGGAATTTCAGATGAGCAGTTCTTC. It specifies CASSKGPGISDEQFF.

CDR3 nucleotide sequence: TGCGCCAGCAGCCCCTCCTCAGAGGGACTACACCCAGATACGCAGTATTTT. It encodes CASSPSSEGLHPDTQYF. The chain links TRBV4-3 to TRBJ2-3; 7 bases line up with TRBD2. The CDR3 is made up of 17 amino acids. CDR1 is LGHNA, CDR2 YSLEER, per germline. Germline trimming cut 4 bases from V and 4 bases from J; bases unmatched to any gene: 14.

In its sample, this clone was seen a few times. The gene calls are TRBV19 and TRBJ1-1, with TRBD1 matching over 8 bases. Germline V gene sequence: CDR1 LNHDA, CDR2 SQIVND (reference sequence). V dropped 4 bases and J dropped 1; count of bases not matched to a gene: 5. The length of the CDR3 is 15 residues. CDR3 protein: CASSTWQGANTEAFF. CDR3 coding DNA: TGTGCCAGTAGTACGTGGCAGGGGGCGAACACTGAAGCTTTCTTT.

Only one count was recorded for this clone. The chain is built from TRBV5-6 and TRBJ1-4; no clear D. Per germline, CDR1 SGHDT and CDR2 YYEEEE. CDR3 size: 15 residues. Trimming removed 3 bases at V and 7 bases at J, with 16 bases between. The CDR3 coding sequence is TGTGCCAGCAGCTATAGGACTGCTTTTGGTGAAAAACTGTTTTTT. Encoded protein: CASSYRTAFGEKLFF.

The chain carries TRBV11-3 and TRBJ1-3, with D perhaps matching TRBD1 (6 bases). Trimming pared 5 bases from V and 0 bases from J, leaving 14 bases between. CDR1 is SGHNT and CDR2 is YENEEA in the germline V gene. CDR3 length: 16 residues. The CDR3 sequence is CASSRDTGNSGNTIYF. DNA of the CDR3: TGTGCCAGCAGCCGGGACACAGGCAACTCTGGAAACACCATATATTTT. The full variable domain, rest sourced from reference TRBV11-3 and TRBJ1-3, is EAGVVQSPRYKIIEKKQPVAFWCNPISGHNTLYWYLQNLGQGPELLIRYENEEAVDDSQLPKDRFSAERLKGVDSTLKIQPAELGDSAVYLCASSRDTGNSGNTIYFGEGSWLTVV.

The CDR3 sequence is CASKQTGGFKSPLHF. CDR3 nucleotides: TGTGCCAGCAAACAAACAGGGGGCTTTAAATCACCCCTCCACTTT. This chain uses TRBV27 with TRBJ1-6, with 9 bases aligning to TRBD1. The ends lost 7 bases at V and 10 bases at J; junction bases unmatched: 11. Germline V gives CDR1 MNHEY, CDR2 SMNVEV (reference sequence). The CDR3 contains 15 residues.

V gene TRBV29-1 combines with J gene TRBJ1-1; TRBD1 aligns across 8 bases. Unmatched junction bases numbered 8, after V lost 5 bases and J lost 3 bases. Germline V gives CDR1 SQVTM, CDR2 ANQGSEA. There are 14 residues in the CDR3. DNA for the CDR3: TGCAGCGTTATCCGGGCGACAGGGGACACTGAAGCTTTCTTT. Amino acid sequence: CSVIRATGDTEAFF.

The rearrangement joins TRBV18 to TRBJ2-5; TRBD1 is a possible D gene (5 bases). Germline V gene sequence: CDR1 KGHSH, CDR2 LQKENI. The CDR3 covers 15 residues. With 0 bases removed from V and 4 bases from J, the gap between germline ends came to 12 bases. This chain's CDR3 is CASSPPLRGRETQYF. The CDR3, as DNA: TGTGCCAGCTCACCACCCTTAAGGGGCCGAGAGACCCAGTACTTC.

The chain couples TRBV19 to TRBJ2-3; D unresolved. Germline V gives CDR1 LNHDA, CDR2 SQIVND (reference sequence). The CDR3 sequence is 11 residues long. Trimming removed 5 bases from V and 4 bases from J, with 4 bases in between. DNA of the CDR3: TGTGCCAGTAGTCAGTCAGATACGCAGTATTTT. Its protein is CASSQSDTQYF. Together with reference TRBV19 and TRBJ2-3, the CDR3 gives the full variable domain: DGGITQSPKYLFRKEGQNVTLSCEQNLNHDAMYWYRQDPGQGLRLIYYSQIVNDFQKGDIAEGYSVSREKKESFPLTVTSAQKNPTAFYLCASSQSDTQYFGPGTRLTVL.

This clone has a handful of counts. CDR3 in amino acids: CASSLVLPGVVTEAFF. The CDR3, as DNA: TGTGCCAGCAGCTTAGTTTTACCGGGAGTCGTCACTGAAGCTTTCTTT. The chain joins TRBV7-8 to TRBJ1-1; no reliable D call. The germline CDR1 and CDR2 sequences are SGHVS and FQNEAQ. CDR3 length: 16 amino acids. Trimming took 1 base from V and 4 from J, leaving 16 bases between them. The full variable domain, with the rest looked up from reference TRBV7-8 and TRBJ1-1, is GAGVSQSPRYKVAKRGQDVALRCDPISGHVSLFWYQQALGQGPEFLTYFQNEAQLDKSGLPSDRFFAERPEGSVSTLKIQRTQQEDSAVYLCASSLVLPGVVTEAFFGQGTRLTVV.

V gene TRBV7-8 combines with J gene TRBJ1-5; D not certain. CDR1 is SGHVS, CDR2 FQNEAQ, per germline. The V gene lost 1 base and the J gene lost 4 bases, with 11 bases spanning the gap. The CDR3 has 15 residues. For the CDR3, the DNA is TGTGCCAGCAGCTTAGAATTGGCGGGTAATCAGCCCCAGCATTTT. It translates to CASSLELAGNQPQHF.

J is TRBJ2-4 and V is TRBV19; D possibly corresponds to TRBD2 (5 bases). The CDR3 sequence is 14 residues long. Trimming took off 5 bases at V and 3 bases at J, with 11 bases between the two ends. CDR1 is LNHDA, CDR2 SQIVND, per germline (reference sequence). In DNA form, the CDR3 reads TGTGCCAGTAGTCCCCAAGGGAGCAAAAACATTCAGTACTTC. It specifies CASSPQGSKNIQYF.

In regard to this clone: At one end, the junction sequence differs from germline, possibly due to a read error. The rearrangement links TRBV28 to TRBJ2-7; tentative D call: TRBD1 (5 bases). The length of the CDR3 is 12 residues. The germline CDR1 and CDR2 sequences are MDHEN and SYDVKM. CDR3 sequence reads: CASKGLAFLVDF. The CDR3 DNA follows: TGTGCCAGCAAGGGGTTGGCATTTCTGGTGGACTTC.

V is TRBV7-9 and J is TRBJ2-3; 9 nucleotides align to TRBD2. The junction had 1 base not matched to a gene; V was cut back by 3 bases and J by 0 bases. This CDR3 has 15 residues. Germline V gene sequence: CDR1 SEHNR, CDR2 FQNEAQ (reference sequence). CDR3 coding DNA: TGTGCCAGCAGCTTGCGGGAGGGGAGCACAGATACGCAGTATTTT. This gives the protein CASSLREGSTDTQYF.

As DNA, the CDR3 is TGCGCCAGCAGCGGTGTCTCAGGCTCCCTCCACTTT. The encoded protein is CASSGVSGSLHF. The V and J genes are TRBV5-1 and TRBJ1-6; D gene uncertain. Germline assignment: CDR1 SGHRS and CDR2 YFSETQ. The CDR3 loop spans 12 amino acids. The V gene lost 4 bases and the J gene lost 14 bases, with 13 bases spanning the gap.

The V and J genes are TRBV11-2 and TRBJ2-7, with TRBD1 identical over 8 bases. J was trimmed by 5 bases and V by 4 bases; bases with no gene match: 10. This CDR3 spans 15 amino acids. Looked up from germline, CDR1 is SGHAT and CDR2 is FQNNGV. The CDR3 loop reads CASSSSGTGVNEQYF. The CDR3 DNA reads as TGTGCCAGCAGCTCCTCCGGGACAGGAGTCAACGAGCAGTACTTC. Variable domain in full (rest from reference TRBV11-2 and TRBJ2-7): EAGVAQSPRYKIIEKRQSVAFWCNPISGHATLYWYQQILGQGPKLLIQFQNNGVVDDSQLPKDRFSAERLKGVDSTLKIQPAKLEDSAVYLCASSSSGTGVNEQYFGPGTRLTVT.

This chain links TRBV23-1 with TRBJ2-4, with a weak D call TRBD2 (5 bases). TRBV23-1 is an ORF; its function is uncertain. Trimming left V 7 bases short and J 6 bases short, with 19 bases between. The CDR3 extends over 15 amino acids. The CDR3 loop is CASNKTTRGSNIQYF. The CDR3 bases are TGCGCCAGCAACAAAACTACTCGGGGTTCAAACATTCAGTACTTC.

This clone was found once. The chain uses TRBV7-8 and TRBJ1-5; 8 positions agree with TRBD1. CDR1 is SGHVS and CDR2 is FQNEAQ in the germline V gene. This CDR3 comprises 18 residues. The junction had 12 bases not matched to a gene; V was cut back by 2 bases and J by 3 bases. The CDR3, as DNA: TGTGCCAGCAGCTTAAATGCTTTGGCAGGGGGCCCCAATCAGCCCCAGCATTTT. Its protein product is CASSLNALAGGPNQPQHF. The variable domain in full, with the rest retrieved from reference TRBV7-8 and TRBJ1-5, is GAGVSQSPRYKVAKRGQDVALRCDPISGHVSLFWYQQALGQGPEFLTYFQNEAQLDKSGLPSDRFFAERPEGSVSTLKIQRTQQEDSAVYLCASSLNALAGGPNQPQHFGDGTRLSIL.

This clone was seen only a few times. This chain's CDR3 is CASSITGGGEKLFF. The CDR3 region has the DNA TGTGCCAGCAGTATAACAGGGGGAGGGGAAAAACTGTTTTTT. V gene TRBV6-5 combines with J gene TRBJ1-4; 8 bases fit TRBD1. With 5 bases clipped from V and 8 bases from J, the junction kept 7 bases outside the gene matches. This CDR3 contains 14 residues. Per the germline V gene, CDR1 is MNHEY and CDR2 is SVGAGI.

The V call is TRBV5-1, the J call TRBJ1-1, with 7 positions matching TRBD1. CDR3 size: 16 residues. Trimming took 4 bases from V and 1 from J; bases not matched to a gene: 10. The V gene's germline CDR1 is SGHRS and CDR2 YFSETQ. CDR3 sequence reads: CASSRPPNRGNTEAFF. CDR3 DNA sequence: TGCGCCAGCAGCCGCCCACCTAACAGGGGGAACACTGAAGCTTTCTTT.

The chain couples TRBV7-8 to TRBJ1-5, with 10 nucleotides matching TRBD1. J gave up 7 bases and V 5 bases, and 8 bases lay outside the gene matches. The CDR3 is 15 amino acids. Looked up from germline, CDR1 is SGHVS and CDR2 is FQNEAQ. The CDR3 DNA reads TGTGCCAGCAGCCCGGGGACAGGGGAAAACCAGCCCCAGCATTTT. Its protein product is CASSPGTGENQPQHF.

This clone was recorded a few times. DNA of the CDR3: TGTGCCAGCAGCACACAGACAGGGTACAATGGCTACACCTTC. Amino acids: CASSTQTGYNGYTF. This rearrangement joins TRBV5-6 to TRBJ1-2, with 7 positions matching TRBD1. Trimming cost V 4 bases and J 6 bases; bases outside gene matches: 9. Germline loops: CDR1 SGHDT, CDR2 YYEEEE. The CDR3 covers 14 residues.

The genes are TRBV3-1 (or the pseudogene TRBV3-2) and TRBJ2-1, with TRBD1 matching over 8 bases. The V and J ends lost 4 bases and 5 bases, in that order; junction bases with no gene match: 7. The CDR3 is 15 residues long. The germline gives CDR1 LGHDT, CDR2 YNNKEL (reference sequence). The CDR3 region is CASSLRQGKNNEQFF. CDR3 DNA sequence: TGTGCCAGCAGCCTTCGACAGGGGAAAAACAATGAGCAGTTCTTC.

In its sample, this clone was seen once. J is TRBJ1-4 and V is TRBV11-2; D is uncertain. V gave up 4 bases and J gave up 3 bases, with 18 bases separating them. Looked up from germline, CDR1 is SGHAT and CDR2 is FQNNGV. The CDR3 has 17 residues. This chain's CDR3 is CASSSRRSGQANEKLFF. CDR3 nucleotide sequence: TGTGCCAGCAGCTCCCGCCGGTCAGGCCAGGCTAATGAAAAACTGTTTTTT.

The chain is built from TRBV15 and TRBJ2-7, with 9 bases identical to TRBD1. The CDR3 is made up of 16 amino acids. The germline gives CDR1 LNHNV, CDR2 YYDKDF (reference sequence). V was clipped by 3 bases and J by 2 bases; unmatched bases: 8. This CDR3 is CATSRERQGDPYEQYF. In DNA, the CDR3 is TGTGCCACCAGCAGGGAAAGACAGGGGGACCCCTACGAGCAGTACTTC.

This rearrangement joins TRBV7-6 to TRBJ1-5; TRBD1 agrees at 7 bases. V lost 5 bases, J lost 3 bases, and 7 bases stayed unmatched. The germline V gene encodes CDR1 SGHVS and CDR2 FNYEAQ. This CDR3 has 15 residues. The CDR3 nucleotides read TGTGCCAGCAGCCTCGGACAGGAGTCCAATCAGCCCCAGCATTTT. As protein: CASSLGQESNQPQHF.

The V gene is TRBV3-1 (or the pseudogene TRBV3-2), the J gene TRBJ1-4; 7 bases fit TRBD1. Germline V gives CDR1 LGHDT, CDR2 YNNKEL (reference sequence). Trimming at V came to 4 bases and at J to 6 bases, leaving 5 bases not matched to a gene. The CDR3 length is 14 residues. The CDR3 DNA follows: TGTGCCAGCAGCCCCAGGGGGTTCGATGAAAAACTGTTTTTT. Amino acids: CASSPRGFDEKLFF.

The chain employs TRBV5-6 and TRBJ2-7, with D possibly matching TRBD2 (6 bases). The CDR3 length is 14 residues. V lost 3 bases to trimming and J lost 3 bases, with 13 bases between them. From germline, CDR1 is SGHDT and CDR2 YYEEEE. This CDR3 reads CASSWWMGGYEQYF. CDR3 DNA sequence: TGTGCCAGCAGCTGGTGGATGGGGGGCTACGAGCAGTACTTC.